A selection of T cell receptor beta chains follows, all from one sample in a study of blood T cell repertoires in COVID-19. Measured with immunoSEQ multiplex PCR; TCRdb has only the in-frame clones, and not every one. The sample comprises more than 200,000 clones, 88% of which are singletons, and 6% to 6.5% rests with the top ten. The sequenced sample consisted of peripheral blood. All receptors derive from a woman aged 25-40 years with COVID-19, enrolled during active disease. The CDR3 runs from the conserved cysteine through the conserved F or W. D genes are given only for firm matches. Part of the rows lack a size; the others show once, few, many or a class for expanded clones.

>TRBJ2-7|NA|TRBV7-2|NA
CASSPNYATYEQYF
TGTGCCAGCAGTCCAAACTACGCGACCTACGAGCAGTACTTC
>TRBJ2-7|TRBD1|TRBV4-2|NA
CASSQATGASTYEQYF
TGTGCCAGCAGCCAAGCGACAGGGGCCTCCACCTACGAGCAGTACTTC
>TRBJ1-2|TRBD1|TRBV5-1|NA
CASSPNGQVYGYTF
TGCGCCAGCAGCCCCAATGGACAGGTCTATGGCTACACCTTC
>TRBJ1-4|TRBD1|TRBV6-2/TRBV6-3|NA
CASSLQGAGEKLFF
TGTGCCAGCAGTTTACAGGGGGCTGGGGAAAAACTGTTTTTT
>TRBJ1-4|NA|TRBV2|NA
CASSDPGHSEKLFF
TGTGCCAGCAGTGACCCGGGACATAGCGAAAAACTGTTTTTT
>TRBJ2-1|TRBD2|TRBV5-6|once
CASSSGLEGTKQFF
TGTGCCAGCAGCAGCGGACTAGAAGGAACGAAGCAGTTCTTC
>TRBJ2-1|NA|TRBV13|NA
CASSQRFFGSYNEQFF
TGTGCCAGCAGCCAAAGGTTTTTCGGGAGTTACAATGAGCAGTTCTTC
>TRBJ1-1|NA|TRBV2|NA
CASSEGQGLAEAFF
TGTGCCAGCAGTGAAGGTCAGGGGCTCGCTGAAGCTTTCTTT
>TRBJ2-1|TRBD1|TRBV6-5|NA
CASSYRDSKYNEQFF
TGTGCCAGCAGTTACCGGGACAGTAAGTACAATGAGCAGTTCTTC
>TRBJ2-1|TRBD1|TRBV27|NA
CASSLTGTGTYNEQFF
TGTGCCAGCAGCCTAACCGGGACAGGGACTTACAATGAGCAGTTCTTC
>TRBJ1-3|NA|TRBV10-3|NA
CAISLLYF
TGTGCCATCAGTCTACTATATTTT
>TRBJ2-7|TRBD1|TRBV13|NA
CASSHRGQGVSEQYF
TGTGCCAGCAGCCACAGGGGACAGGGGGTCTCCGAGCAGTACTTC
>TRBJ2-2|TRBD1|TRBV25-1|once
CASSELTPTGGATGELFF
TGTGCCAGCAGTGAATTAACCCCCACAGGGGGCGCGACCGGGGAGCTGTTTTTT
>TRBJ2-3|TRBD1|TRBV6-4|NA
CASSRTGGSTDTQYF
TGTGCCAGCAGTAGGACAGGGGGTAGCACAGATACGCAGTATTTT
>TRBJ2-3|NA|TRBV14|NA
CASSQGATYTDTQYF
TGTGCCAGCAGCCAAGGAGCGACTTACACAGATACGCAGTATTTT
>TRBJ2-3|NA|TRBV7-9|once
CASSFSSPSTDTQYF
TGTGCCAGCAGCTTTTCGAGTCCTAGCACAGATACGCAGTATTTT
>TRBJ2-5|TRBD2|TRBV14|NA
CASSQIGLAGIETQYF
TGTGCCAGCAGCCAAATCGGACTAGCGGGAATTGAGACCCAGTACTTC
>TRBJ2-3|TRBD1|TRBV7-2|NA
CASSLRGLYTDTQYF
TGTGCCAGCAGCTTAAGGGGGCTATACACAGATACGCAGTATTTT
>TRBJ2-5|NA|TRBV28|NA
CASSSPGPSGQETQYF
TGTGCCAGCAGTTCGCCCGGCCCCTCGGGCCAAGAGACCCAGTACTTC
>TRBJ2-2|TRBD2|TRBV23-1|NA
CASSQSTGLAGGKGGELFF
TGCGCCAGCAGTCAATCGACCGGACTAGCGGGAGGTAAAGGCGGGGAGCTGTTTTTT
>TRBJ1-3|NA|TRBV28|NA
CASSSRGAGNTIYF
TGTGCCAGCAGTTCCAGGGGAGCTGGAAACACCATATATTTT
>TRBJ2-5|NA|TRBV7-2|NA
CASSVNRGGTQYF
TGTGCCAGCAGCGTTAACAGGGGGGGGACCCAGTACTTC
>TRBJ1-3|TRBD1|TRBV5-8|NA
CASSSRDSKSGNTIYF
TGTGCCAGCAGCTCGAGGGACAGCAAATCTGGAAACACCATATATTTT
>TRBJ2-2|NA|TRBV5-4|NA
CASSFDTNTGELFF
TGTGCCAGCAGCTTCGACACGAACACCGGGGAGCTGTTTTTT
>TRBJ1-4|NA|TRBV4-1|NA
CASSQEPGDGNEKLFF
TGCGCCAGCAGCCAAGAACCGGGGGACGGGAATGAAAAACTGTTTTTT
>TRBJ2-5|NA|TRBV3-1/TRBV3-2|NA
CASSSQETQYF
TGTGCCAGCAGTTCACAAGAGACCCAGTACTTC
>TRBJ1-4|NA|TRBV28|NA
CASSPIAGTNEKLFF
TGTGCCAGCAGTCCGATCGCGGGGACTAATGAAAAACTGTTTTTT